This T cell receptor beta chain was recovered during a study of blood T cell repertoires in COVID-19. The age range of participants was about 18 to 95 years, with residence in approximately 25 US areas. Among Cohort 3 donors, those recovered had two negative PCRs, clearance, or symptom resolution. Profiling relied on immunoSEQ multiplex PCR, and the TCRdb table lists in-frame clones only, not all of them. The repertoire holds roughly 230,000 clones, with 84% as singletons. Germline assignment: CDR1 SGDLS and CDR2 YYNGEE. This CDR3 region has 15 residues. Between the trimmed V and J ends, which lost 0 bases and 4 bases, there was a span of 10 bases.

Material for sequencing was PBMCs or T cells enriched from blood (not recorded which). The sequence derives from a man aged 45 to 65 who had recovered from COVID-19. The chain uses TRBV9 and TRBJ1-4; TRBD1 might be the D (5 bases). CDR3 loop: CASSVGGRGNEKLFF. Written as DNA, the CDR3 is TGTGCCAGCAGCGTAGGTGGAAGGGGTAATGAAAAACTGTTTTTT.